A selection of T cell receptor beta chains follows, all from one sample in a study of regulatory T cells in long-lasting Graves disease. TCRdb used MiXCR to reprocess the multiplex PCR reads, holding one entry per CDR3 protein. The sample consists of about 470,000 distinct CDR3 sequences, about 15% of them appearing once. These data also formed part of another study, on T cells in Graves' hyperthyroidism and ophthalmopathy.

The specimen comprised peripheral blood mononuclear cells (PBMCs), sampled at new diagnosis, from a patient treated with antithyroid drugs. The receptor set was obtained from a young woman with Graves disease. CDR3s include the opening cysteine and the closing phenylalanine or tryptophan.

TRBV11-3 CASSFGGLAGPPNTQYF
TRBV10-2 CASSDQGASYEQYF
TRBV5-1 CASSFPIGTSYDNEQFF
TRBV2 CASSRRQVRSYNEQFF
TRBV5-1 CASRGGTGYYEQYF
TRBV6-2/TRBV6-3 CASSYSGHSNQPQHF
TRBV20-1 CSASLGQGGTGQYF
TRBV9 CASSVGTSGYEQYF
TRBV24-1 CATSEPRGVDFFQQFF
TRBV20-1 CSARSGNTEAFF
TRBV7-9 CASSPLAGGQYEQYF
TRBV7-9 CASSLAPSGTSYEQYF
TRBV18 CASQGTEQETQYF
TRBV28 CASSAPGLIQPQHF
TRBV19 CASRSDSTDTQYF
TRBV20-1 CSASLPGTTEAFF
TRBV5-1 CASSWVAGGSNNEQFF
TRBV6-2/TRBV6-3 CASSNSGAQGYTF
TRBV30 CAWSVLHTEAFF
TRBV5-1 CASSIRTGGAYEQYF
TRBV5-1 CASSPRQGRTGELFF
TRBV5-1 CASRYARTVSGANVLTF
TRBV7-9 CASSLDVREKNIQYF
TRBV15 CATSRAAGADTQYF
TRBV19 CASSISVNQPQHF
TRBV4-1 CASSVGLGDTEAFF
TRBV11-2 CASSLLVVWGTDGDTQYF
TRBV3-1 CASSQGHLSGANVLTF
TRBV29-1 CSVEDWGGGGYTF
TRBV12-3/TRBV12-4 CASHRGDTEAFF
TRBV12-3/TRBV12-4 CASSQNPGHRPTEAFF
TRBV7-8 CASSFKRTSGLTDTQYF
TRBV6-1 CASRSFSGEETQYF
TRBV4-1 CASSQPARDKNNEQFF
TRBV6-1 CASQALVNTEAFF
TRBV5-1 CASSLVGRPDNEQYF
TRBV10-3 CAIATGGDYGYTF
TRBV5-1 CASSTGDGPGQTQYF
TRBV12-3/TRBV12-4 CASKPGTNYYEQHF
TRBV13 CASSPPSGFTGGPYEQYF
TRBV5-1 CASSYSGLADEQFF
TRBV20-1 CSARGRDSLAGNQPQHF
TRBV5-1 CASGGSGSFDEQYF
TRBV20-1 CSASPSGKGTGELFF
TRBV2 CASRGDSYGYTF
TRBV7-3 CASSTTGLAGGVYNEQFF
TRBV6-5 CASSSDRRINEKLFF
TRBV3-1 CASSQEATTGGDTQYF
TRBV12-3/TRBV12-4 CASSYRMNTEAFF
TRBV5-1 CASSRETNEQFF